The entry below describes one TCR beta chain. Its antigen is not known. This record comes from a study of cytomegalovirus exposure and HLA in healthy donors. General study results and limits: According to a later analysis, donors in an Asian-associated ancestry cluster reportedly had fewer N-insertions than the roughly 720-donor mean.

CDR3 length: 13 amino acids. Germline V gives CDR1 MDHEN, CDR2 SYDVKM. V shed 6 bases and J shed 7 bases, with 13 bases lying between them. The PCR had 60 Vbeta and 13 Jbeta primers. Data came from immunoSEQ multiplex PCR; TCRdb stores just in-frame clones and leaves some out. The table records around 160,000 clones, roughly 80% of them present only once. The sample was PBMCs. The sequence was collected from a middle-aged man in good health and CMV-seropositive. The chain recombines TRBV28 with TRBJ1-5; D is uncertain. In DNA form, the CDR3 reads TGTGCCAGCAGCGAGACTATAATACAGCCCCAGCATTTT. Protein: CASSETIIQPQHF.